The 22 T cell receptor beta chains listed next were all sequenced from one sample in a study of shared clonotypes between healthy human individuals. Produced via immunoSEQ multiplex PCR; TCRdb's table is partial and in-frame only. The sample records about 2.4 million clones, roughly 93% being singletons. The sequencing sample was made of naive CD4+ T cells from PBMCs. Described subset: CD45RA+ positively selected. The source is a man younger than 35 in good health. Some clones in this sample may be carry-over from other donors' samples.

V usage is TRBV5-4 and J usage is TRBJ2-1; tentatively, D is TRBD1 (6 bases). The V end was cut by 6 bases, the J end by 7 bases, with 20 bases between. Germline V gene data show CDR1 as SGHNT and CDR2 as YYREEE (reference sequence). CDR3 length: 15 amino acids. CDR3 protein: CASTFTGTPLNEQFF. For the CDR3, the DNA is TGTGCCAGCACCTTCACCGGGACACCGTTGAATGAGCAGTTCTTC.

This clone was recorded only once. This chain uses TRBV7-2 with TRBJ2-3; D may be TRBD2 (6 bases). Trimming removed 5 bases at V and 0 bases at J, with 9 bases between. The CDR3 loop spans 14 amino acids. Germline assignment: CDR1 SGHTA and CDR2 FQGNSA. The CDR3 sequence: CASSRGVSTDTQYF. The CDR3 nucleotides read TGTGCCAGCAGCCGCGGGGTCAGCACAGATACGCAGTATTTT.

The chain employs TRBV5-6 and TRBJ2-7, with D tentatively TRBD1 (6 bases). The CDR3 is 16 amino acids. Trimming pared 4 bases from V and 3 bases from J, leaving 20 bases between. CDR1 is SGHDT, CDR2 YYEEEE, per germline. CDR3 coding DNA: TGTGCCAGCAGCATAGCACAGGGAAGGGGCCTCTACGAGCAGTACTTC. Amino acid sequence: CASSIAQGRGLYEQYF.

Worth noting for this clone: This sample also contains other DNA sequences that code for the same CDR3. This chain links TRBV6-5 with TRBJ2-7, with a possible D match to TRBD2 (6 bases). The CDR3 covers 15 residues. The V and J ends lost 0 bases and 4 bases respectively, with 13 bases between them. Looked up from germline, CDR1 is MNHEY and CDR2 is SVGAGI. Here the CDR3 reads CASSYSGGGSYEQYF. DNA for the CDR3: TGTGCCAGCAGTTACTCGGGAGGTGGATCTTACGAGCAGTACTTC.

Details on this clone: Different DNA sequences within this sample yield the same CDR3. The chain has TRBV19 and TRBJ1-2; D perhaps matches TRBD1 (5 bases). The germline gives CDR1 LNHDA, CDR2 SQIVND (reference sequence). Trimming took 2 bases from V and 3 from J, leaving 7 bases between them. This CDR3 comprises 13 residues. The CDR3 reads CASSIRGDYGYTF. The CDR3 DNA reads as TGTGCCAGTAGTATAAGGGGTGACTATGGCTACACCTTC.

CDR3 amino acids: CASSEATLINEKLFF. DNA of the CDR3: TGTGCCAGCAGTGAAGCGACGCTGATTAATGAAAAACTGTTTTTT. V gene TRBV6-1 combines with J gene TRBJ1-4; D ambiguous. V was cut by 0 bases and J by 4 bases, with 9 bases left in between. The CDR3 extends over 15 amino acids. From germline, CDR1 is MNHNS and CDR2 SASEGT.

The V call is TRBV29-1, the J call TRBJ2-2, with 9 positions matching TRBD2. Germline CDR1 SQVTM, CDR2 ANQGSEA. The V and J ends lost 6 bases and 6 bases, in that order; junction bases with no gene match: 8. CDR3 length: 14 amino acids. The CDR3 nucleotides are TGCAGCGTGGGTCGCGGGAGGGCCCCCGGGGAGCTGTTTTTT. It specifies CSVGRGRAPGELFF.

The table lists this clone with a count of one. The rearrangement uses TRBV28 and TRBJ1-2; unclear D gene. The V and J ends lost 5 bases and 4 bases respectively, with 17 bases between them. Germline V lookup: CDR1 MDHEN, CDR2 SYDVKM. CDR3 length equals 15 residues. The CDR3 spells CASSLPAGYGYGYTF. For the CDR3, the DNA is TGTGCCAGCAGTCTCCCCGCCGGGTACGGCTATGGCTACACCTTC.

The chain joins TRBV25-1 to TRBJ1-1; tentative D call: TRBD1 (6 bases). V shed 3 bases and J shed 6 bases, with 11 bases lying between them. This CDR3 comprises 13 residues. In germline, CDR1 is MGHDK, CDR2 SYGVNS. CDR3 protein: CASSDQGLSEAFF. The CDR3 DNA sequence: TGTGCCAGCAGTGACCAGGGGCTCTCTGAAGCTTTCTTT. Full variable domain (outside the CDR3, taken from reference TRBV25-1 and TRBJ1-1): EADIYQTPRYLVIGTGKKITLECSQTMGHDKMYWYQQDPGMELHLIHYSYGVNSTEKGDLSSESTVSRIRTEHFPLTLESARPSHTSQYLCASSDQGLSEAFFGQGTRLTVV.

The chain couples TRBV2 to TRBJ2-7; TRBD2 aligns across 9 bases. Germline V CDR1 and CDR2: SNHLY, FYNNEI. The CDR3 consists of 16 residues. With 6 bases clipped from V and 2 bases from J, the junction kept 11 bases outside the gene matches. The CDR3 coding sequence is TGTGCCAGCAGCCTGGGTGAGGCGGGAGGGCCCTACGAGCAGTACTTC. It is translated as CASSLGEAGGPYEQYF.

This clone occurred once. The gene calls are TRBV6-6 and TRBJ2-4; D not certain. This CDR3 is 12 amino acids long. Trimming took 6 bases from V and 5 from J, leaving 8 bases between them. CDR1 is MNHNY, CDR2 SVGAGI, per germline (reference sequence). CDR3 amino acids: CASRPTENIQYF. CDR3 coding DNA: TGTGCCAGCAGACCAACAGAAAACATTCAGTACTTC.

A note on this clone: In the same sample, other DNA sequences code for this CDR3. This chain links TRBV5-1 with TRBJ2-3; 7 bases match TRBD1. Germline values: CDR1 SGHRS, CDR2 YFSETQ. The CDR3 length is 14 residues. V shed 3 bases and J 3 bases; nucleotides not matched to a gene: 4. This CDR3 reads CASSSSRGTDTQYF. CDR3 sequence (DNA): TGCGCCAGCAGCTCCAGCAGGGGGACAGATACGCAGTATTTT.

The chain has TRBV7-2 and TRBJ1-5; 10 nucleotides line up with TRBD1. V was pared by 5 bases and J by 1 base, with 5 bases of the junction left unmatched. This CDR3 has 16 residues. The germline V gene has CDR1 SGHTA and CDR2 FQGNSA. The CDR3 DNA follows: TGTGCCAGCAGCCCCCGGGACAGGGGAAGCAATCAGCCCCAGCATTTT. This translates into CASSPRDRGSNQPQHF. The whole variable domain, filled in from reference TRBV7-2 and TRBJ1-5, reads GAGVSQSPSNKVTEKGKDVELRCDPISGHTALYWYRQSLGQGLEFLIYFQGNSAPDKSGLPSDRFSAERTGGSVSTLTIQRTQQEDSAVYLCASSPRDRGSNQPQHFGDGTRLSIL.

This clone showed up just once. CDR3 loop: CAISEARTSGSPDTQYF. In DNA form, the CDR3 reads TGTGCCATCAGTGAGGCTAGGACTAGCGGTTCCCCAGATACGCAGTATTTT. This chain joins TRBV10-3 and TRBJ2-3, with TRBD2 matching 10 bases. V shed 2 bases and J 4 bases; nucleotides not matched to a gene: 9. In germline, CDR1 is ENHRY, CDR2 SYGVKD. The CDR3 is made up of 17 amino acids.

Comments on this clone: Other DNA sequences in this sample translate to the same CDR3. V gene TRBV5-1 combines with J gene TRBJ1-1, with 8 bases lining up with TRBD1. In germline, CDR1 is SGHRS, CDR2 YFSETQ. The CDR3 consists of 15 residues. The trim removed 0 bases at V and 1 base at J, leaving 2 bases unmatched. The chain's CDR3 is CASSLVGTGNTEAFF. The CDR3 nucleotides are TGCGCCAGCAGCTTGGTTGGGACAGGGAACACTGAAGCTTTCTTT. Full variable domain (rest looked up from reference TRBV5-1 and TRBJ1-1): KAGVTQTPRYLIKTRGQQVTLSCSPISGHRSVSWYQQTPGQGLQFLFEYFSETQRNKGNFPGRFSGRQFSNSRSEMNVSTLELGDSALYLCASSLVGTGNTEAFFGQGTRLTVV.

J is TRBJ1-1 and V is TRBV11-1; D is undetermined. CDR3 length: 15 residues. From germline, CDR1 is SGHAT and CDR2 FQDESV (reference sequence). V was clipped by 0 bases and J by 1 base, with 9 bases between them. CDR3 nucleotide sequence: TGTGCCAGCAGCTTAGCGCTTATTCGGAACACTGAAGCTTTCTTT. The encoded protein is CASSLALIRNTEAFF.

This clone was picked up a small number of times. The rearrangement links TRBV11-2 to TRBJ2-2, with 8 positions matching TRBD2. V shed 3 bases, J shed 1 base, and the junction held 1 base outside the gene matches. The CDR3 consists of 15 residues. Germline CDR1 and CDR2: SGHAT and FQNNGV. DNA of the CDR3: TGTGCCAGCAGCTTTACTAGCGGGAACACCGGGGAGCTGTTTTTT. Translation gives CASSFTSGNTGELFF. Together with reference TRBV11-2 and TRBJ2-2, the CDR3 gives the full variable domain: EAGVAQSPRYKIIEKRQSVAFWCNPISGHATLYWYQQILGQGPKLLIQFQNNGVVDDSQLPKDRFSAERLKGVDSTLKIQPAKLEDSAVYLCASSFTSGNTGELFFGEGSRLTVL.

This chain joins TRBV6-1 and TRBJ2-7; unclear D gene. The germline CDR1 and CDR2 sequences are MNHNS and SASEGT. The CDR3 consists of 13 residues. Trimming pared 2 bases from V and 1 base from J, leaving 6 bases between. The CDR3 nucleotides are TGTGCCAGCAGTGAACAACAGTCCTACGAGCAGTACTTC. This codes for CASSEQQSYEQYF.

The rearrangement joins TRBV29-1 to TRBJ2-5; D perhaps matches TRBD1 (5 bases). Germline CDR1 SQVTM, CDR2 ANQGSEA. This CDR3 has 12 amino acids. V lost 4 bases and J 1 base, leaving 7 bases between the germline ends. This CDR3 is CSVVDSQETQYF. Written as DNA, the CDR3 is TGCAGCGTTGTCGACAGCCAAGAGACCCAGTACTTC.

The chain recombines TRBV9 with TRBJ2-3; D is possibly TRBD2 (6 bases). Per germline, CDR1 SGDLS and CDR2 YYNGEE. Trimming stripped 6 bases from V and 4 bases from J, with 15 bases between. The CDR3 contains 14 residues. CDR3 loop: CASTTPGSADTQYF. The CDR3 coding sequence is TGTGCCAGCACAACCCCCGGGAGCGCAGATACGCAGTATTTT.

The chain combines TRBV5-1 with TRBJ2-5, with 11 bases identical to TRBD1. The V gene's germline CDR1 is SGHRS and CDR2 YFSETQ. V was clipped by 0 bases and J by 1 base; unmatched bases: 5. This CDR3 is built from 17 residues. The CDR3 nucleotides read TGCGCCAGCAGCTTGGTCGGACAGGGGGCCCCCCAAGAGACCCAGTACTTC. Its translation: CASSLVGQGAPQETQYF.

The chain couples TRBV18 to TRBJ2-2, with D perhaps matching TRBD2 (5 bases). The V end lost 3 bases, the J end lost 7 bases, and 12 bases lay between the germline ends. The CDR3 contains 14 residues. In germline, CDR1 is KGHSH, CDR2 LQKENI. The CDR3, as DNA: TGTGCCAGCTCACCGAGGGAGTATGGCGGGGAGCTGTTTTTT. It is translated as CASSPREYGGELFF.